These 18 T cell receptor beta chains came from one sample sequenced in a study of blood T cell repertoires in COVID-19. Clones were read by immunoSEQ multiplex PCR, and TCRdb kept only the in-frame ones, dropping some. The data hold around 260,000 clones, with roughly 84% observed a single time. The source material was peripheral blood. The receptors here all came from a man in his sixties with acute or convalescent COVID-19.

The rearrangement links TRBV2 to TRBJ1-5; TRBD1 agrees at 11 bases. This CDR3 has 16 amino acids. J gave up 4 bases and V 4 bases, and 6 bases lay outside the gene matches. Germline lookup yields CDR1 SNHLY and CDR2 FYNNEI. CDR3 coding DNA: TGTGCCAGCAGTGCCAGGACAGGGGGCGGGAATCAGCCCCAGCATTTT. Its protein product is CASSARTGGGNQPQHF.

This chain links TRBV3-1 (or the pseudogene TRBV3-2) with TRBJ1-5; 7 bases map to TRBD1. From germline, CDR1 is LGHDT and CDR2 YNNKEL (reference sequence). The CDR3 is 16 residues long. V gave up 2 bases and J gave up 9 bases; unmatched junction bases: 13. This CDR3 is CASSQKGQIPYRPQHF. CDR3 in DNA: TGTGCCAGCAGCCAAAAGGGACAGATCCCTTATAGGCCCCAGCATTTT.

The genes are TRBV5-1 and TRBJ1-1; 7 nucleotides match TRBD1. With 0 bases clipped from V and 4 bases from J, the junction kept 9 bases outside the gene matches. CDR3 length: 16 residues. The germline gives CDR1 SGHRS, CDR2 YFSETQ. The CDR3 region has the DNA TGCGCCAGCAGCTTGGAACAGGGGAGGATTCGCACTGAAGCTTTCTTT. Its protein product is CASSLEQGRIRTEAFF. Full variable domain (missing parts from reference TRBV5-1 and TRBJ1-1): KAGVTQTPRYLIKTRGQQVTLSCSPISGHRSVSWYQQTPGQGLQFLFEYFSETQRNKGNFPGRFSGRQFSNSRSEMNVSTLELGDSALYLCASSLEQGRIRTEAFFGQGTRLTVV.

The rearrangement uses TRBV19 and TRBJ1-5; 8 nucleotides line up with TRBD1. Losses at the gene ends were 6 bases for V and 4 bases for J; bases not matched to a gene: 8. CDR3 length: 15 residues. Germline V lookup: CDR1 LNHDA, CDR2 SQIVND (reference sequence). The CDR3 sequence: CASRRQGPFNQPQHF. The CDR3 coding sequence is TGTGCCAGTAGACGACAGGGGCCCTTTAATCAGCCCCAGCATTTT.

The CDR3 nucleotides are TGTGCCAGCAGCTCCTCGGGGGTAAAAGAGACCCAGTACTTC. As protein: CASSSSGVKETQYF. The chain carries TRBV7-2 and TRBJ2-5; weak D call: TRBD2 (6 bases). This CDR3 region has 14 residues. V lost 4 bases and J lost 3, with 12 bases in between. Per germline, CDR1 SGHTA and CDR2 FQGNSA.

This clone was observed at least ten times. The rearrangement links TRBV9 to TRBJ2-7; D is undetermined. The length of the CDR3 is 15 residues. Germline V lookup: CDR1 SGDLS, CDR2 YYNGEE. V was cut by 4 bases and J by 6 bases, with 20 bases left in between. CDR3 bases: TGTGCCAGCAGCCCTTATAGCTCCTCGGCGCGCGAGCAGTACTTC. Its translation is CASSPYSSSAREQYF.

The rearrangement links TRBV5-1 to TRBJ1-3, with a weak D call TRBD1 (6 bases). The V gene's germline CDR1 is SGHRS and CDR2 YFSETQ. Trimming removed 2 bases at V and 1 base at J, with 13 bases between. The CDR3 totals 16 residues. The CDR3 sequence is CASSLGTWVSGNTIYF. CDR3 coding DNA: TGCGCCAGCAGCTTAGGGACATGGGTTTCTGGAAACACCATATATTTT.

The genes are TRBV5-6 and TRBJ2-5, with 10 bases that match TRBD2. This CDR3 comprises 15 residues. The V segment lost 1 base and the J segment 4 bases; nucleotides outside the gene matches: 4. Germline loops: CDR1 SGHDT, CDR2 YYEEEE. In DNA, the CDR3 is TGTGCCAGCAGCTTGCTCGTAGCGGGAGGAGAGACCCAGTACTTC. Encoded protein: CASSLLVAGGETQYF.

V and J are TRBV28 and TRBJ1-1; D gene uncertain. Trimming took off 5 bases at V and 0 bases at J, with 7 bases between the two ends. Germline loops: CDR1 MDHEN, CDR2 SYDVKM. The CDR3 length is 13 residues. CDR3 DNA sequence: TGTGCCAGCAGTCCCCCCGTGAACACTGAAGCTTTCTTT. This sequence encodes CASSPPVNTEAFF.

The genes are TRBV2 and TRBJ2-3, with D maybe TRBD1 (5 bases). The CDR3 is 15 residues long. Germline CDR1 and CDR2: SNHLY and FYNNEI. Trimming cost V 5 bases and J 1 base, with 13 bases left between them. DNA of the CDR3: TGTGCCAGCAGTCGGCAGGGATGGGGCACAGATACGCAGTATTTT. This codes for CASSRQGWGTDTQYF.

The chain carries TRBV6-6 and TRBJ1-3; D not certain. V was trimmed by 7 bases and J by 3 bases, leaving 10 bases between them. Germline-derived CDR1 and CDR2 are MNHNY and SVGAGI (reference sequence). CDR3 size: 13 residues. CDR3 sequence reads: CASNEPFGNTIYF. The CDR3 DNA sequence: TGTGCCAGCAACGAGCCCTTTGGAAACACCATATATTTT.

This clone was seen once. This chain connects TRBV18 to TRBJ2-1; tentatively, D is TRBD2 (6 bases). Germline V lookup: CDR1 KGHSH, CDR2 LQKENI. The V end was cut by 6 bases, the J end by 7 bases, with 13 bases between. The CDR3 is made up of 13 amino acids. The CDR3 nucleotides are TGTGCCAGCTCCTTCACGGGAGTAAATGAGCAGTTCTTC. Protein: CASSFTGVNEQFF.

The chain recombines TRBV2 with TRBJ2-7, with 7 bases identical to TRBD1. The germline V gene has CDR1 SNHLY and CDR2 FYNNEI. V was clipped by 8 bases and J by 0 bases; unmatched bases: 4. The CDR3 runs to 13 residues. Here the CDR3 reads CASYRDSSYEQYF. The CDR3 nucleotides are TGTGCCAGCTACCGGGACAGCTCCTACGAGCAGTACTTC.

This chain uses TRBV18 with TRBJ1-3; weak D call: TRBD1 (5 bases). The CDR3 contains 14 residues. Germline CDR1 and CDR2: KGHSH and LQKENI. Deletions cut 1 base from V and 8 bases from J, with 12 bases between. CDR3: CASSPQAGGDTIYF. The CDR3 DNA sequence: TGTGCCAGCTCACCACAGGCCGGAGGGGACACCATATATTTT.

The V and J genes are TRBV5-4 and TRBJ2-5; 9 positions agree with TRBD2. CDR1 is SGHNT and CDR2 is YYREEE in the germline V gene (reference sequence). With V trimmed by 1 base and J by 2 bases, 3 bases remained unmatched. This CDR3 is built from 15 residues. The CDR3 nucleotides are TGTGCCAGCAGCTTGAGGCTAGCGGGGCAAGAGACCCAGTACTTC. As protein: CASSLRLAGQETQYF.

This chain links TRBV4-2 with TRBJ2-7; TRBD2 aligns across 11 bases. V trimming: 0 bases; J trimming: 3 bases; junction bases outside the gene matches: 4. This CDR3 spans 16 amino acids. The germline V gene has CDR1 LGHNA and CDR2 YNFKEQ. CDR3 amino acids: CASSQDPTSGVYEQYF. The CDR3, as DNA: TGTGCCAGCAGCCAAGATCCGACTAGCGGGGTCTACGAGCAGTACTTC.

The V call is TRBV29-1, the J call TRBJ2-1; D call uncertain. Trimming cost V 4 bases and J 10 bases, with 14 bases left between them. CDR3 length: 12 amino acids. Germline lookup yields CDR1 SQVTM and CDR2 ANQGSEA. CDR3 residues: CSVGYEAREQFF. DNA of the CDR3: TGCAGCGTTGGTTATGAGGCCCGGGAGCAGTTCTTC.

This chain uses TRBV7-9 with TRBJ1-1; D perhaps matches TRBD1 (6 bases). The germline V gene has CDR1 SEHNR and CDR2 FQNEAQ (reference sequence). Trimming took 5 bases from V and 6 from J, leaving 19 bases between them. The CDR3 covers 15 residues. This CDR3 reads CASSPAALDRPEAFF. The CDR3 DNA is TGTGCCAGCAGCCCCGCTGCTCTGGACAGACCTGAAGCTTTCTTT.